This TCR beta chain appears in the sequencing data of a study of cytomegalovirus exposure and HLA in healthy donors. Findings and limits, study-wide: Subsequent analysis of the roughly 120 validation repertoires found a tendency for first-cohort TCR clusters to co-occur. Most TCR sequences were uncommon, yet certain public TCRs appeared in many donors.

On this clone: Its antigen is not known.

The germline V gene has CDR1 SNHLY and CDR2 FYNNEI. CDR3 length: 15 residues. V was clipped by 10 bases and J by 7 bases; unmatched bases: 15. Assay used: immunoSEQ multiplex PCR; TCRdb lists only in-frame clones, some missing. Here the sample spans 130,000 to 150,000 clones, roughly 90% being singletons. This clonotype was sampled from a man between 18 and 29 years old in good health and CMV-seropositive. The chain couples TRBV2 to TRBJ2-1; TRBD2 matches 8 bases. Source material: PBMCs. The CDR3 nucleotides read TGTGCCACCCTCGTTGGACTGGGACTAGGTAATGAGCAGTTCTTC. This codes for CATLVGLGLGNEQFF.